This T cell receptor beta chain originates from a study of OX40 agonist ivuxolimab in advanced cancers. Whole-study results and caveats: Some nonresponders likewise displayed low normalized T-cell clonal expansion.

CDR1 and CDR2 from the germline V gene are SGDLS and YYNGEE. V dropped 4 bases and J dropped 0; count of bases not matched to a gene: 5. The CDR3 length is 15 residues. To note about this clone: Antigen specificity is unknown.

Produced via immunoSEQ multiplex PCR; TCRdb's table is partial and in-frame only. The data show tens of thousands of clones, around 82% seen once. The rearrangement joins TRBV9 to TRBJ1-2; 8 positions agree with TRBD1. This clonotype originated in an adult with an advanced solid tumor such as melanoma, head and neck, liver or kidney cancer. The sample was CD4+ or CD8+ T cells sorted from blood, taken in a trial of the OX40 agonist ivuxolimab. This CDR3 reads CASSPWDRSNYGYTF. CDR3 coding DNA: TGTGCCAGCAGCCCCTGGGACAGGTCTAACTATGGCTACACCTTC.